Here is one T cell receptor beta chain with its context. Its cognate antigen is unknown. In the naive CD8 group, cells lacked CD45RO and were positively selected for CCR7, so terminally differentiated effector memory CD45RA+ cells were left out. Each subset's genomic DNA was shared equally among a number of immunoSEQ plates. It was around 220 ng DNA, about 30,000 T cell genomes, that sorted-subset replicate PCRs used. Sequencing used immunoSEQ multiplex PCR; TCRdb keeps in-frame clones, though not all of them. Here the sample spans around 640,000 clones, approximately 96% being singletons. The source of the sample is a study of shared clonotypes between healthy human individuals. General study points: The sharing of approximately 4.6% of naive CD4 clonotypes was seen across several donors.

CDR1 is MGHRA and CDR2 is YSYEKL in the germline V gene. Trimming took 0 bases from V and 4 from J, leaving 16 bases between them. The CDR3 loop spans 17 amino acids. The TCR originated in a woman aged 25 to 39 in good health. V and J are TRBV4-1 and TRBJ1-3, with D possibly being TRBD1 (5 bases). The sequencing sample was made of naive CD8+ T cells sorted from blood. This CDR3 reads CASSQDDGGWPGNTIYF. The CDR3 nucleotides read TGCGCCAGCAGCCAAGATGACGGGGGGTGGCCCGGAAACACCATATATTTT.